The next 22 T cell receptor beta chains were all read from a single sample in a study of identical twins. MiXCR, run by TCRdb on the 5' RACE reads, gives a single entry per CDR3 protein. Of just under 550,000 distinct CDR3 sequences in the sample, 13% to 15% were seen once. This sample was also put to use in a study of yellow fever vaccine responses in identical twins.

Material: CD4+ T cells sorted from blood. The receptors here all came from a woman aged 18-30 years in good health.

This clonotype was counted between two and nine times. The chain carries TRBV20-1 and TRBJ1-4; possibly TRBD1 for D (6 bases). Trimming removed 1 base at V and 7 bases at J, with 16 bases between. This CDR3 contains 15 residues. The germline V gene has CDR1 DFQATT and CDR2 SNEGSKA (reference sequence). CDR3 DNA: TGCAGTGCTAGAGGGGGCGGGGACATAGGTGAAAAACTGTTTTTT. It is translated as CSARGGGDIGEKLFF.

The V call is TRBV6-5, the J call TRBJ2-3; D gene unclear. V lost 0 bases to trimming and J lost 1 base, with 8 bases between them. Looked up from germline, CDR1 is MNHEY and CDR2 is SVGAGI. The CDR3 is 15 amino acids. CDR3 nucleotides: TGTGCCAGCAGTTACTCGCACATTGGCACAGATACGCAGTATTTT. It specifies CASSYSHIGTDTQYF.

The chain combines TRBV5-1 with TRBJ2-2; tentative D call: TRBD1 (5 bases). This CDR3 has 18 residues. Trimming took off 0 bases at V and 4 bases at J, with 19 bases between the two ends. Germline values: CDR1 SGHRS, CDR2 YFSETQ. The CDR3 nucleotides read TGCGCCAGCAGCTTGGAGTACTTACAGGTTAGACTCACCGGGGAGCTGTTTTTT. This translates into CASSLEYLQVRLTGELFF.

The chain employs TRBV20-1 and TRBJ2-5; D is possibly TRBD1 (6 bases). The CDR3 extends over 16 amino acids. Germline assignment: CDR1 DFQATT and CDR2 SNEGSKA (reference sequence). V gave up 2 bases and J gave up 0 bases, with 16 bases separating them. The CDR3 sequence: CSARFRDKLYQETQYF. CDR3 bases: TGCAGTGCTAGATTTCGGGACAAGCTGTACCAAGAGACCCAGTACTTC.

This clonotype was counted between two and nine times. V is TRBV18 and J is TRBJ2-1; the match to TRBD2 covers 9 bases. Germline V gene sequence: CDR1 KGHSH, CDR2 LQKENI. The CDR3 has 19 residues. Trimming at V came to 2 bases and at J to 4 bases, leaving 15 bases not matched to a gene. The CDR3 spells CASSPVNMGTSGLYNEQFF. As DNA, the CDR3 is TGTGCCAGCTCACCAGTCAATATGGGAACTAGCGGGCTTTACAATGAGCAGTTCTTC.

This clonotype turned up a few times. The chain links TRBV5-1 to TRBJ2-7; D uncertain. Trimming took 2 bases from V and 2 from J, leaving 14 bases between them. Germline V lookup: CDR1 SGHRS, CDR2 YFSETQ. This CDR3 region has 15 residues. The CDR3 sequence is CASSLDLGMAYEQYF. CDR3 DNA sequence: TGCGCCAGCAGCTTAGATCTAGGGATGGCCTACGAGCAGTACTTC.

The rearrangement links TRBV18 to TRBJ2-7, with a tentative D call TRBD2 (6 bases). Germline V gene data show CDR1 as KGHSH and CDR2 as LQKENI. V shed 4 bases and J shed 4 bases, with 14 bases lying between them. This CDR3 has 14 residues. Written as DNA, the CDR3 is TGTGCCAGCTCACGCGGGACCGATCTTTACGAGCAGTACTTC. This translates into CASSRGTDLYEQYF.

This clonotype was detected ten times or more. CDR3 loop: CASRLAGLYNEQFF. The DNA for the CDR3 is TGTGCCAGCAGACTAGCGGGACTCTACAATGAGCAGTTCTTC. The chain links TRBV4-2 to TRBJ2-1; 10 positions match TRBD2. The CDR3 runs 14 residues. Germline V gene lookup returns CDR1 LGHNA and CDR2 YNFKEQ. Trimming removed 6 bases from V and 3 bases from J; junction bases left unmatched: 2.

This clonotype was seen only a few times. This sequence joins TRBV12-3 or TRBV12-4 and TRBJ2-1; 10 bases are a match to TRBD2. V trimming: 6 bases; J trimming: 6 bases; junction bases outside the gene matches: 11. This CDR3 spans 16 amino acids. CDR3 DNA sequence: TGTGCCAGCAGCAACCTAATAGCGGGGGGTATCAATGAGCAGTTCTTC. Its translation is CASSNLIAGGINEQFF.

This clonotype was observed a few times. The V and J genes are TRBV28 and TRBJ2-7, with a weak D call TRBD1 (6 bases). The V end was cut by 5 bases, the J end by 4 bases, with 18 bases between. The germline V gene has CDR1 MDHEN and CDR2 SYDVKM. CDR3 size: 15 residues. CDR3 sequence reads: CASSTYRDKAYEQYV. For the CDR3, the DNA is TGTGCCAGCAGTACCTACCGGGACAAGGCTTACGAGCAGTACGTC.

This clonotype was observed a few times. The chain has TRBV5-1 and TRBJ2-3, with TRBD2 as a possible D gene (5 bases). Germline V CDR1 and CDR2: SGHRS, YFSETQ. The CDR3 sequence is 17 residues long. With 0 bases removed from V and 0 bases from J, the gap between germline ends came to 14 bases. CDR3 sequence: CASSLEGSGWSTDTQYF. The CDR3 DNA reads as TGCGCCAGCAGCTTGGAGGGTTCGGGGTGGAGCACAGATACGCAGTATTTT.

This clonotype was picked up a small number of times. The rearrangement joins TRBV6-1 to TRBJ2-7; 8 nucleotides agree with TRBD2. The germline gives CDR1 MNHNS, CDR2 SASEGT. The CDR3 length is 13 residues. The V gene end was trimmed by 8 bases and the J gene end by 2 bases; junction bases not matched to a gene: 5. The CDR3 here is CASGAGGPYEQYF. The CDR3 bases are TGTGCCAGCGGGGCGGGAGGCCCCTACGAGCAGTACTTC.

The gene calls are TRBV4-1 and TRBJ2-3; D not resolved. Trimming cost V 1 base and J 8 bases, with 10 bases left between them. The CDR3 extends over 13 amino acids. The germline V gene has CDR1 MGHRA and CDR2 YSYEKL. This chain's CDR3 is CASSQAVPGTQYF. CDR3 DNA: TGCGCCAGCAGCCAAGCCGTTCCCGGTACGCAGTATTTT.

J is TRBJ2-3 and V is TRBV10-3, with 9 bases matching TRBD2. The J segment lost 2 bases and the V segment lost 2 bases, leaving 5 bases of the junction unmatched. CDR1 and CDR2 (germline): ENHRY, SYGVKD. The CDR3 runs 16 residues. As DNA, the CDR3 is TGTGCCATCAGTGAGAGCGCGGGGGGGGCCACAGATACGCAGTATTTT. Its translation: CAISESAGGATDTQYF.

The sample holds a few counts of this clonotype. This sequence joins TRBV6-4 and TRBJ2-3; TRBD2 agrees at 8 bases. Germline V gives CDR1 MRHNA, CDR2 SNTAGT. This CDR3 is 14 amino acids long. Unmatched junction bases numbered 1, after V lost 3 bases and J lost 2 bases. CDR3 loop: CASSETSDTDTQYF. CDR3 sequence (DNA): TGTGCCAGCAGTGAGACTAGCGACACAGATACGCAGTATTTT.

The chain carries TRBV24-1 and TRBJ1-1, with D possibly being TRBD1 (5 bases). V was cut by 0 bases and J by 3 bases, with 13 bases left in between. CDR1 and CDR2 (germline): KGHDR, SFDVKD. The CDR3 sequence is 16 residues long. CDR3 DNA: TGTGCCACCAGTGATTTGCAGTCAGGGATGTACACTGAAGCTTTCTTT. Encoded protein: CATSDLQSGMYTEAFF.

The chain combines TRBV5-6 with TRBJ2-3, with D maybe TRBD2 (6 bases). V lost 5 bases, J lost 3 bases, and 13 bases lay in between. CDR1 SGHDT and CDR2 YYEEEE come from the germline V gene. This CDR3 has 14 amino acids. CDR3 coding DNA: TGTGCCAGCAGGAGACTAGACCCGACAGATACGCAGTATTTT. Amino acid sequence: CASRRLDPTDTQYF.

The genes are TRBV20-1 and TRBJ2-5, with 9 bases lining up with TRBD2. There are 15 residues in the CDR3. Germline loops: CDR1 DFQATT, CDR2 SNEGSKA (reference sequence). J lost 2 bases, V lost 2 bases, and 6 bases had no gene match. The CDR3, as DNA: TGCAGTGCTAGAAACCTCGGACTAGCGCAAGAGACCCAGTACTTC. This codes for CSARNLGLAQETQYF.

This clonotype has a handful of counts. J is TRBJ2-1 and V is TRBV6-5; D is unresolved. CDR1 is MNHEY, CDR2 SVGAGI, per germline. Trimming pared 4 bases from V and 9 bases from J, leaving 16 bases between. The CDR3 loop spans 14 amino acids. The CDR3 DNA follows: TGTGCCAGCAGTTCCGCCTACTCTTGGGTTGAGCAGTTCTTC. Protein product: CASSSAYSWVEQFF.

This clonotype was observed a handful of times. The V gene is TRBV20-1, the J gene TRBJ1-1; perhaps TRBD1 as D (6 bases). The CDR3 length is 13 residues. The germline V gene has CDR1 DFQATT and CDR2 SNEGSKA (reference sequence). Trimming pared 5 bases from V and 5 bases from J, leaving 15 bases between. DNA of the CDR3: TGCAGTGCTCTCGCGGGGGGCCTGACTGAAGCTTTCTTT. As protein: CSALAGGLTEAFF.

This clonotype appeared a few times. The chain is built from TRBV7-6 and TRBJ2-1; perhaps TRBD2 as D (5 bases). There are 14 residues in the CDR3. Germline lookup yields CDR1 SGHVS and CDR2 FNYEAQ. V was cut by 1 base and J by 8 bases, with 12 bases left in between. CDR3 sequence: CASSLETGVDEQFF. The CDR3 DNA is TGTGCCAGCAGCTTAGAGACCGGGGTCGATGAGCAGTTCTTC.

This clonotype was observed a handful of times. The CDR3 reads CASSLAVAGGIDTQYF. CDR3 DNA sequence: TGCGCCAGCAGCTTGGCGGTAGCGGGAGGAATAGATACGCAGTATTTT. The J gene is TRBJ2-3, the V gene TRBV5-1; TRBD2 agrees at 10 bases. Germline CDR1 reads SGHRS; CDR2 reads YFSETQ. V shed 0 bases and J 5 bases; nucleotides not matched to a gene: 6. The length of the CDR3 is 16 residues.